The rows below give T cell receptor beta chains drawn from one sample of a study of cytomegalovirus exposure and HLA in healthy donors. Method: immunoSEQ multiplex PCR; TCRdb's copy keeps in-frame clones and lacks some. The data contain about 150,000 clones, more than 75% of them singletons. Sequenced sample: PBMCs. The receptors come from a woman aged 40 to 55 in good health and CMV-seronegative. Both conserved end residues are part of each CDR3. The D gene is left open where the match is weak. The size of a clone is reported for some rows only, either as once, few or many, or as a class for expanded clones.

d_call,v_call,clone_size,j_call,cdr3_nt,cdr3_aa
NA,TRBV10-2,NA,TRBJ2-2,TGCGCCAGCAGAACAGCGAACACCGGGGAGCTGTTTTTT,CASRTANTGELFF
NA,TRBV9,NA,TRBJ2-7,TGTGCCAGCAGCGTAGGAGGGGGATCGGAGGAGCAGTACTTC,CASSVGGGSEEQYF
TRBD1,TRBV28,NA,TRBJ2-7,TGTGCCAGCAGCCCTAACACAGGGGGCGGCTACGAGCAGTACTTC,CASSPNTGGGYEQYF
NA,TRBV7-3,NA,TRBJ2-3,TGTGCCAGCAGCACAGGACCCTGGGGAGATACGCAGTATTTT,CASSTGPWGDTQYF
TRBD1,TRBV7-2,NA,TRBJ1-2,TGTGCCAGCAGCTCTCCGGGACAGGCTATGTATGACTACACCTTC,CASSSPGQAMYDYTF
NA,TRBV5-1,NA,TRBJ2-3,TGCGCCAGCAGCGGCTTTCACGCCACCACAGATACGCAGTATTTT,CASSGFHATTDTQYF
TRBD1,TRBV7-6,NA,TRBJ1-3,TGTGCCAGCAGCTTAGGGGGGACAGGGGGCTCTGGAAACACCATATATTTT,CASSLGGTGGSGNTIYF
NA,TRBV9,NA,TRBJ1-3,TGTGCCAGCAGCGTAACTACTAGCACCATATATTTT,CASSVTTSTIYF
TRBD2,TRBV7-9,NA,TRBJ2-1,TGTGCCAGCAGCACCGGGACTAGCGGGAAAAATGAGCAGTTCTTC,CASSTGTSGKNEQFF
TRBD1,TRBV7-8,NA,TRBJ1-5,TGTGCCAGCTGGACAGGGAGTAGCAATCAGCCCCAGCATTTT,CASWTGSSNQPQHF
TRBD1,TRBV5-1,NA,TRBJ2-1,TGCGCCAGCAGCCTACAGGGGTCTTACTACAATGAGCAGTTCTTC,CASSLQGSYYNEQFF
TRBD2,TRBV14,NA,TRBJ2-1,TGTGCCAGCCGACCCACACTAGCGGGAGGCAATGAGCAGTTCTTC,CASRPTLAGGNEQFF
NA,TRBV19,NA,TRBJ2-2,TGTGCCAGTAGTACACAGGCGCCCGGGGAGCTGTTTTTT,CASSTQAPGELFF
TRBD2,TRBV7-9,NA,TRBJ2-1,TGTTCCAGCAGCATAGGACTAGATCCGGACGGTGAGCAGTTCTTC,CSSSIGLDPDGEQFF
NA,TRBV7-3,NA,TRBJ2-2,TGTGCCAGCAGCTTAAACGCCGGGACATACTACGCGAACACCGGGGAGCTGTTTTTT,CASSLNAGTYYANTGELFF
TRBD1,TRBV11-1,once,TRBJ1-2,TGTGCCAGCAGCTTGACAGGGGCGGCTGGCTACACCTTC,CASSLTGAAGYTF
NA,TRBV29-1,few,TRBJ2-7,TGCAGCGCCGAGGAAGGAGGCAGGGGAGTAGGGCAGTACTTC,CSAEEGGRGVGQYF
TRBD1,TRBV19,NA,TRBJ1-1,TGTGCCAGTAGTATAAACAGGGGAGGCACTGAAGCTTTCTTT,CASSINRGGTEAFF
NA,TRBV27,NA,TRBJ1-5,TGTGCCAGCAGTTTTGAGGGGGGCAATCAGCCCCAGCATTTT,CASSFEGGNQPQHF
NA,TRBV12-1,NA,TRBJ2-5,TGTGCCATGAGGACCCGGGGGATGTTGGAGACCCAGTACTTC,CAMRTRGMLETQYF
NA,TRBV28,NA,TRBJ1-3,TGTGCCAGCAGCCCTCCGGGTCAAGGAAACACCATATATTTT,CASSPPGQGNTIYF
TRBD1,TRBV9,NA,TRBJ1-1,TGTGCCAGCAGCGCCGGGGACAGCCACAATGAAGCTTTCTTT,CASSAGDSHNEAFF
TRBD2,TRBV2,NA,TRBJ2-3,TGTGCCAGCAAGCCCCAGCGGGGGGGCCCAGATACGCAGTATTTT,CASKPQRGGPDTQYF